The 25 T cell receptor beta chains given below trace back to one sample, sequenced in a study of shared clonotypes between healthy human individuals. The assay was immunoSEQ multiplex PCR, and TCRdb's table has in-frame clones only and misses some. The sample holds about 2.4 million clones, around nine tenths seen once. Input material: naive CD4+ T cells sorted from blood. Stated subset: CD45RA+ positively selected. The source is a man younger than 30 in good health.

The chain combines TRBV30 with TRBJ2-2, with D perhaps matching TRBD1 (6 bases). V lost 5 bases, J lost 2 bases, and 18 bases lay in between. The CDR3 spans 16 residues. Germline V gives CDR1 GTSNPN, CDR2 SVGIG (reference sequence). Written as DNA, the CDR3 is TGTGCCTGGGCCCCCGGGACAACCGGAAACACCGGGGAGCTGTTTTTT. This gives the protein CAWAPGTTGNTGELFF.

The chain has TRBV6-6 and TRBJ2-1; 8 bases line up with TRBD1. This CDR3 comprises 14 residues. Germline CDR1 and CDR2: MNHNY and SVGAGI (reference sequence). The junction had 4 bases not matched to a gene; V was cut back by 7 bases and J by 2 bases. The CDR3 here is CASTDRVTYNEQFF. The CDR3 DNA sequence: TGTGCCAGCACGGACAGGGTGACCTACAATGAGCAGTTCTTC.

Note on this clone: The same CDR3 arises from other DNA sequences in this sample as well. The chain has TRBV6-5 and TRBJ1-3; D is unresolved. This CDR3 spans 14 amino acids. V lost 2 bases to trimming and J lost 1 base, with 6 bases between them. Germline CDR1 is MNHEY and CDR2 is SVGAGI. The CDR3 spells CASSYRDSGNTIYF. The CDR3 region has the DNA TGTGCCAGCAGTTACAGGGATTCTGGAAACACCATATATTTT.

This chain links TRBV27 with TRBJ1-6; TRBD1 agrees at 9 bases. The CDR3 extends over 15 amino acids. The germline CDR1 and CDR2 sequences are MNHEY and SMNVEV (reference sequence). The J segment lost 7 bases and the V segment lost 5 bases, leaving 6 bases of the junction unmatched. The CDR3 loop reads CASSPGTGLNSPLHF. CDR3 coding DNA: TGTGCCAGCAGTCCCGGGACAGGGCTAAATTCACCCCTCCACTTT.

The chain is built from TRBV5-6 and TRBJ2-7; D assignment may be TRBD1 or TRBD2 (5 bases each). CDR1 SGHDT and CDR2 YYEEEE come from the germline V gene. The ends were cut back, 1 base at V and 3 bases at J, with 17 bases in the middle. The length of the CDR3 is 16 residues. Here the CDR3 reads CASSLSLGVIDYEQYF. CDR3 DNA: TGTGCCAGCAGCTTGAGTCTGGGGGTGATAGACTACGAGCAGTACTTC. The full variable domain, in which reference TRBV5-6 and TRBJ2-7 provide the parts outside the CDR3, is DAGVTQSPTHLIKTRGQQVTLRCSPKSGHDTVSWYQQALGQGPQFIFQYYEEEERQRGNFPDRFSGHQFPNYSSELNVNALLLGDSALYLCASSLSLGVIDYEQYFGPGTRLTVT.

This chain connects TRBV6-5 to TRBJ1-1; D is uncertain. This CDR3 has 14 amino acids. Trimming left V 4 bases short and J 3 bases short, with 12 bases between. Germline CDR1 reads MNHEY; CDR2 reads SVGAGI. The CDR3 sequence is CASSFLSRDTEAFF. The CDR3 DNA reads as TGTGCCAGCAGTTTTCTTAGCCGGGACACTGAAGCTTTCTTT.

The chain combines TRBV27 with TRBJ2-7; D is tentatively TRBD1 or TRBD2 (5 bases each). From germline, CDR1 is MNHEY and CDR2 SMNVEV (reference sequence). The V and J ends lost 6 bases and 0 bases respectively, with 9 bases between them. This CDR3 comprises 13 residues. The CDR3 sequence is CASRLGGSYEQYF. CDR3 sequence (DNA): TGTGCCAGCAGACTTGGGGGCTCCTACGAGCAGTACTTC.

This clone has only a few counts. The chain joins TRBV7-9 to TRBJ1-2; no definite D call. Germline V lookup: CDR1 SEHNR, CDR2 FQNEAQ (reference sequence). The germline V and J ends were trimmed by 5 bases and 7 bases, with 11 bases remaining between them. The CDR3 contains 12 residues. The DNA for the CDR3 is TGTGCCAGCAGCCCCATCCGTCTTGGCTACACCTTC. It codes for CASSPIRLGYTF.

The V gene is TRBV4-1, the J gene TRBJ2-3, with TRBD2 identical over 8 bases. The J segment lost 3 bases and the V segment lost 4 bases, leaving 6 bases of the junction unmatched. The germline gives CDR1 MGHRA, CDR2 YSYEKL. The CDR3 spans 15 residues. CDR3 DNA sequence: TGCGCCAGCAGCCTACCGGGACTAGATACAGATACGCAGTATTTT. It translates to CASSLPGLDTDTQYF.

This chain uses TRBV7-2 with TRBJ2-5; TRBD2 aligns across 7 bases. The CDR3 has 14 amino acids. The germline V gene encodes CDR1 SGHTA and CDR2 FQGNSA. V dropped 8 bases and J dropped 4; count of bases not matched to a gene: 10. DNA for the CDR3: TGTGCCAGCGCCCTGGGAGGGATAGGAGAGACCCAGTACTTC. Residues: CASALGGIGETQYF.

This chain links TRBV5-1 with TRBJ1-3; D uncertain. There are 16 residues in the CDR3. Germline V lookup: CDR1 SGHRS, CDR2 YFSETQ. The V end lost 0 bases, the J end lost 0 bases, and 10 bases lay between the germline ends. CDR3 loop: CASSLVGSLSGNTIYF. CDR3 sequence (DNA): TGCGCCAGCAGCTTGGTTGGCAGCCTCTCTGGAAACACCATATATTTT.

This chain uses TRBV6-6 with TRBJ2-3; 10 nucleotides line up with TRBD1. In germline, CDR1 is MNHNY, CDR2 SVGAGI (reference sequence). The CDR3 extends over 16 amino acids. J gave up 8 bases and V 5 bases, and 13 bases lay outside the gene matches. CDR3 DNA: TGTGCCAGCAGTCTAGACCGGGACAGGGGCCACGGTACGCAGTATTTT. Translating gives CASSLDRDRGHGTQYF.

The chain is built from TRBV2 and TRBJ1-6; no firm D call. From germline, CDR1 is SNHLY and CDR2 FYNNEI. Trimming cost V 4 bases and J 8 bases, with 15 bases left between them. The CDR3 sequence is 15 residues long. DNA for the CDR3: TGTGCCAGCAGTGTGACTGGCCCATGGGATTCACCCCTCCACTTT. Protein: CASSVTGPWDSPLHF.

The chain joins TRBV14 to TRBJ1-2; 7 bases are a match to TRBD1. The V and J ends lost 2 bases and 5 bases, in that order; junction bases with no gene match: 5. CDR1 is SGHDN and CDR2 is FVKESK in the germline V gene. The CDR3 runs to 14 residues. For the CDR3, the DNA is TGTGCCAGCAGCCAACGGGACAGCGAATATGGCTACACCTTC. Protein: CASSQRDSEYGYTF.

Only one count was recorded for this clone. This chain connects TRBV28 to TRBJ1-1; D is perhaps TRBD1 (5 bases). This CDR3 comprises 15 residues. Germline lookup yields CDR1 MDHEN and CDR2 SYDVKM. Trimming cost V 6 bases and J 3 bases, with 17 bases left between them. This CDR3 reads CASSSLGRGDTEAFF. The CDR3 DNA reads as TGTGCCAGCAGCTCCCTCGGCCGGGGGGACACTGAAGCTTTCTTT.

The chain joins TRBV19 to TRBJ2-5; 9 nucleotides agree with TRBD1. The length of the CDR3 is 15 residues. Trimming took 5 bases from V and 3 from J; bases not matched to a gene: 7. CDR1 and CDR2 from the germline V gene are LNHDA and SQIVND (reference sequence). The CDR3: CASSQFGTGKETQYF. CDR3 in DNA: TGTGCCAGTAGTCAATTCGGGACAGGGAAAGAGACCCAGTACTTC.

The chain joins TRBV6-6 to TRBJ2-7, with 8 bases that match TRBD1. The trim removed 8 bases at V and 6 bases at J, leaving 3 bases unmatched. The CDR3 totals 11 residues. Germline lookup yields CDR1 MNHNY and CDR2 SVGAGI (reference sequence). CDR3 protein: CASGTGGEQYF. Here the CDR3 DNA reads TGTGCCAGCGGAACAGGGGGCGAGCAGTACTTC.

The CDR3 loop reads CASRDDRSYGYTF. The CDR3, as DNA: TGTGCCAGCAGGGACGACAGATCCTATGGCTACACCTTC. This chain links TRBV25-1 with TRBJ1-2; maybe TRBD1 (5 bases). Deletions cut 6 bases from V and 4 bases from J, with 12 bases between. Germline V gene lookup returns CDR1 MGHDK and CDR2 SYGVNS. CDR3 length equals 13 residues.

The V and J genes are TRBV18 and TRBJ2-2; tentatively, D is TRBD2 (5 bases). Per the germline V gene, CDR1 is KGHSH and CDR2 is LQKENI. The V and J ends lost 6 bases and 7 bases respectively, with 12 bases between them. This CDR3 comprises 13 residues. CDR3 nucleotide sequence: TGTGCCAGCTCTCGAAACGGAGGCGGGGAGCTGTTTTTT. This translates into CASSRNGGGELFF.

Here the CDR3 DNA reads TGTGCCAGCTCACCCACGATGTTGGGCACTGAAGCTTTCTTT. Translating it yields CASSPTMLGTEAFF. This chain joins TRBV18 and TRBJ1-1; D is undetermined. Trimming cost V 3 bases and J 4 bases, with 12 bases left between them. The germline V gene encodes CDR1 KGHSH and CDR2 LQKENI. The CDR3 extends over 14 amino acids.

The chain links TRBV25-1 to TRBJ1-1; 7 bases fit TRBD1. The CDR3 sequence is 15 residues long. Germline CDR1 and CDR2: MGHDK and SYGVNS. The V gene end was trimmed by 4 bases and the J gene end by 5 bases; junction bases not matched to a gene: 10. The CDR3 protein is CASSVPGGGYTEAFF. The CDR3 bases are TGTGCCAGCAGTGTTCCAGGGGGGGGGTATACTGAAGCTTTCTTT.

The chain uses TRBV5-1 and TRBJ2-1; TRBD2 agrees at 10 bases. The J segment lost 5 bases and the V segment lost 4 bases, leaving 6 bases of the junction unmatched. This CDR3 comprises 15 residues. Looked up from germline, CDR1 is SGHRS and CDR2 is YFSETQ. DNA of the CDR3: TGCGCCAGCAGCGTAGGGACTAGCGCTAACAATGAGCAGTTCTTC. Translation: CASSVGTSANNEQFF.

The V call is TRBV5-1, the J call TRBJ2-3; weak D call: TRBD1 (5 bases). Trimming pared 0 bases from V and 2 bases from J, leaving 16 bases between. Germline CDR1 SGHRS, CDR2 YFSETQ. This CDR3 has 17 residues. CDR3 loop: CASSLEGAGASTDTQYF. CDR3 DNA sequence: TGCGCCAGCAGCTTGGAAGGGGCAGGAGCTTCCACAGATACGCAGTATTTT.

This clone was seen a single time. The chain employs TRBV10-3 and TRBJ2-7, with TRBD1 as a possible D gene (6 bases). Looked up from germline, CDR1 is ENHRY and CDR2 is SYGVKD. Between the trimmed V and J ends, which lost 7 bases and 5 bases, there was a span of 15 bases. The CDR3 is 13 residues long. The CDR3 region is CAIMQGLMDEQYF. CDR3 bases: TGTGCCATCATGCAGGGGCTTATGGACGAGCAGTACTTC.

The rearrangement uses TRBV6-1 and TRBJ2-5; TRBD2 matches at 7 bases. J gave up 5 bases and V 6 bases, and 6 bases lay outside the gene matches. Germline V CDR1 and CDR2: MNHNS, SASEGT. The CDR3 consists of 13 residues. The CDR3 protein is CASSRSGGETQYF. The CDR3 nucleotides are TGTGCCAGCAGCCGCTCCGGGGGGGAGACCCAGTACTTC.